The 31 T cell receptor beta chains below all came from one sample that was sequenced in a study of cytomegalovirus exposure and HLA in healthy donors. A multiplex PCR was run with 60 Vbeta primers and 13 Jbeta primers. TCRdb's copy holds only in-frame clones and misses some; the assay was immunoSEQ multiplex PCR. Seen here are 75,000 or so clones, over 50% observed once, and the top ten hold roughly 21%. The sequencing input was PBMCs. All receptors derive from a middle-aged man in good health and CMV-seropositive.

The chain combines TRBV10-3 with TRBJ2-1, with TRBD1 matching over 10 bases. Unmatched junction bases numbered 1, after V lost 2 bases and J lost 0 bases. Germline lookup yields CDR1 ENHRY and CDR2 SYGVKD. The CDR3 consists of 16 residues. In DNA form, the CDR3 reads TGTGCCATCAGTGAGGGGGACAGGGGCTCCTACAATGAGCAGTTCTTC. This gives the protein CAISEGDRGSYNEQFF.

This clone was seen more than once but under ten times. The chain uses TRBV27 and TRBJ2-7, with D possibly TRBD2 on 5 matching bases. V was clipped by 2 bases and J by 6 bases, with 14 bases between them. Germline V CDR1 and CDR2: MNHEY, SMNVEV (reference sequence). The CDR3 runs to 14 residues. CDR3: CASSLVPRRGEQYF. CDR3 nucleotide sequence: TGTGCCAGCAGTTTAGTCCCCCGACGGGGCGAGCAGTACTTC.

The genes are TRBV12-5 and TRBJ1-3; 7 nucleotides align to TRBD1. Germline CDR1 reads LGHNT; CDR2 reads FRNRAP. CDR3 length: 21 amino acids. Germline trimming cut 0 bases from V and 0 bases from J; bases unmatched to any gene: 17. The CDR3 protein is CASGLVLTGAISQSSGNTIYF. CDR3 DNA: TGTGCTAGTGGTTTGGTCCTAACAGGGGCGATATCCCAGAGCTCTGGAAACACCATATATTTT. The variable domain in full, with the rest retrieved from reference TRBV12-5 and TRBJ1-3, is DARVTQTPRHKVTEMGQEVTMRCQPILGHNTVFWYRQTMMQGLELLAYFRNRAPLDDSGMPKDRFSAEMPDATLATLKIQPSEPRDSAVYFCASGLVLTGAISQSSGNTIYFGEGSWLTVV.

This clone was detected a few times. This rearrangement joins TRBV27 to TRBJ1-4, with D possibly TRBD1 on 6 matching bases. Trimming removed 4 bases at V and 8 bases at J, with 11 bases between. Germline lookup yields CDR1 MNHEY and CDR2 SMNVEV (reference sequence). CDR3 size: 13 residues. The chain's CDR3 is CASSSPQGEKLFF. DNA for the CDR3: TGTGCCAGCAGTTCCCCCCAGGGGGAAAAACTGTTTTTT.

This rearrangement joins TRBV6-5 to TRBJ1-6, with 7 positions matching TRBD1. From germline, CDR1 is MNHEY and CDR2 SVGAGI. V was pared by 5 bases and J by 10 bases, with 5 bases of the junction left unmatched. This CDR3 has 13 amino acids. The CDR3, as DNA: TGTGCCAGCAGTCCCCAGGGGGACTCACCCCTCCACTTT. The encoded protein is CASSPQGDSPLHF.

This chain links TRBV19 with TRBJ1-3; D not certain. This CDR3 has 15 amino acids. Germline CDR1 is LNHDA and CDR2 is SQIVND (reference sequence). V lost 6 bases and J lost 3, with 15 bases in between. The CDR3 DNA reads TGTGCCAGTAGCCCGGACTTGGGCTTTGGAAACACCATATATTTT. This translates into CASSPDLGFGNTIYF.

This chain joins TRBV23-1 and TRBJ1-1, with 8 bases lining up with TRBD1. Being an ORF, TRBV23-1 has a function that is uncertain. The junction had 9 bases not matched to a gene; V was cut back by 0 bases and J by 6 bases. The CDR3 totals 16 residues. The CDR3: CASSQSEDRGFSEAFF. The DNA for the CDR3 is TGCGCCAGCAGTCAATCGGAAGACAGGGGTTTCTCTGAAGCTTTCTTT.

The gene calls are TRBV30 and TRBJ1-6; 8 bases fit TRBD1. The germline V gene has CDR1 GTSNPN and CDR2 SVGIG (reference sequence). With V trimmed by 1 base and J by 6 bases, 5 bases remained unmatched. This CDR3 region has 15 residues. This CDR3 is CAWSGGTGFNSPLHF. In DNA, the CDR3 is TGTGCCTGGAGTGGGGGGACAGGATTTAATTCACCCCTCCACTTT.

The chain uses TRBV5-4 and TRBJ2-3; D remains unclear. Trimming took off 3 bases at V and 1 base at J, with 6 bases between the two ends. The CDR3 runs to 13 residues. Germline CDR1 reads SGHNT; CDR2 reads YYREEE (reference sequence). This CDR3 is CASSSVGTDTQYF. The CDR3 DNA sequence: TGTGCCAGCAGCTCGGTCGGCACAGATACGCAGTATTTT.

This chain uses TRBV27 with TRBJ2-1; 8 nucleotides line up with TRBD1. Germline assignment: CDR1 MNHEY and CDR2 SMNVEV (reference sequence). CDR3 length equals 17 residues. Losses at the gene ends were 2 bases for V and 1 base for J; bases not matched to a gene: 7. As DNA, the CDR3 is TGTGCCAGCAGTTTAAGGGACCAGGGGGCGTCCTACAATGAGCAGTTCTTC. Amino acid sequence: CASSLRDQGASYNEQFF.

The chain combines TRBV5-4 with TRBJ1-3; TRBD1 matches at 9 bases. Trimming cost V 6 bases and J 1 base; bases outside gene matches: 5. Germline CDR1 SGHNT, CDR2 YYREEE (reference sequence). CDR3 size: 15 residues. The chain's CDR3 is CASNNRGQSGNTIYF. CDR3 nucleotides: TGTGCCAGCAACAACAGGGGGCAGTCTGGAAACACCATATATTTT.

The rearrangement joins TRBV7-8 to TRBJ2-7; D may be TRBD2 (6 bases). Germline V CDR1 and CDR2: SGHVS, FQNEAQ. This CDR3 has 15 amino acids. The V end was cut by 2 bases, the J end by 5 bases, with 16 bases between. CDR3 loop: CASSLPEGGVNEQYF. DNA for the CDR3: TGTGCCAGCAGCTTACCTGAAGGAGGGGTTAACGAGCAGTACTTC.

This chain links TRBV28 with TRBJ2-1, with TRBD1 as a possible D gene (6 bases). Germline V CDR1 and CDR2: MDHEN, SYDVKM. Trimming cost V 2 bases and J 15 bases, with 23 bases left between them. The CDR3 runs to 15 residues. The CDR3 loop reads CASSLNVGTGPGVFF. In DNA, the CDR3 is TGTGCCAGCAGTTTAAACGTAGGTACAGGGCCCGGGGTGTTCTTC.

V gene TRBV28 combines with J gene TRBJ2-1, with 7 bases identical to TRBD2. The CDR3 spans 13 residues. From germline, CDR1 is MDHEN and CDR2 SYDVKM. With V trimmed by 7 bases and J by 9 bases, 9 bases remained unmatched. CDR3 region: CASNSRLAPEQFF. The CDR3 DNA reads TGTGCCAGCAACTCCAGACTAGCACCTGAGCAGTTCTTC.

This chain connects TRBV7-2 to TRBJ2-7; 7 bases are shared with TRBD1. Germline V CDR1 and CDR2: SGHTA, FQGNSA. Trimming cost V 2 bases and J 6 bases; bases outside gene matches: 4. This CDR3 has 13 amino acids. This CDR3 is CASSLKTGPEQYF. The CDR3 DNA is TGTGCCAGCAGCTTAAAGACAGGGCCCGAGCAGTACTTC.

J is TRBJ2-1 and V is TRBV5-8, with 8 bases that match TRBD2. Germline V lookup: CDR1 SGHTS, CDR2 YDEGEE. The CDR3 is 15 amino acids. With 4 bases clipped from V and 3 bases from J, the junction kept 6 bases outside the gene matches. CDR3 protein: CASSAGGGFYNEQFF. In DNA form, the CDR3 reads TGTGCCAGCAGCGCCGGGGGGGGCTTCTACAATGAGCAGTTCTTC.

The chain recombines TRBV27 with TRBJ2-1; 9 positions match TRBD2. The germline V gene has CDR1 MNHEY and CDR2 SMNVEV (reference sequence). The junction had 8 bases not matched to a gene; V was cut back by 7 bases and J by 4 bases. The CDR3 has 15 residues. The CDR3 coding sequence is TGTGCCAGCACTCGCGGGGGGGGCCCGTACAATGAGCAGTTCTTC. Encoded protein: CASTRGGGPYNEQFF.

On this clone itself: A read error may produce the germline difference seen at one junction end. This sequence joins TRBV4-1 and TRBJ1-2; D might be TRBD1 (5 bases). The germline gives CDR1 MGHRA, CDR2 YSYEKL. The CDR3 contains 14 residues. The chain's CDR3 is CASSLIQGSYGHTF. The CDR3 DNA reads TGCGCCAGCAGCCTTATCCAGGGTAGCTATGGCCACACCTTC.

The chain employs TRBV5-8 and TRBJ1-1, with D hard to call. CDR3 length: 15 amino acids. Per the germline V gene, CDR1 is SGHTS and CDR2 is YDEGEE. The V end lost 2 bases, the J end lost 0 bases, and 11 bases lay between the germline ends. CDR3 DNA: TGTGCCAGCAGCTTTCTGTCACAGATGAACACTGAAGCTTTCTTT. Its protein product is CASSFLSQMNTEAFF. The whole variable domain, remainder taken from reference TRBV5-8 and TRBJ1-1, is EAGVTQSPTHLIKTRGQQATLRCSPISGHTSVYWYQQALGLGLQFLLWYDEGEERNRGNFPPRFSGRQFPNYSSELNVNALELEDSALYLCASSFLSQMNTEAFFGQGTRLTVV.

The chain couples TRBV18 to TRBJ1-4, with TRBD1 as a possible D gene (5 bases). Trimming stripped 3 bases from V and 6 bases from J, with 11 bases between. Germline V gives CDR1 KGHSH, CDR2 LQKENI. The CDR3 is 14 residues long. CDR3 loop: CASSPGLLHEKLFF. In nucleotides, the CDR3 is TGTGCCAGCTCACCGGGACTTCTCCATGAAAAACTGTTTTTT.

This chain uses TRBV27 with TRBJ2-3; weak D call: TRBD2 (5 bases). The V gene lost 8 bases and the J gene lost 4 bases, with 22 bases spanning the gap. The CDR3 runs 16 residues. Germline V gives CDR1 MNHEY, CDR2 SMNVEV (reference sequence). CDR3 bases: TGTGCCAGCGCGGGTCTGGCACGAGGGTTCGCAGATACGCAGTATTTT. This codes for CASAGLARGFADTQYF.

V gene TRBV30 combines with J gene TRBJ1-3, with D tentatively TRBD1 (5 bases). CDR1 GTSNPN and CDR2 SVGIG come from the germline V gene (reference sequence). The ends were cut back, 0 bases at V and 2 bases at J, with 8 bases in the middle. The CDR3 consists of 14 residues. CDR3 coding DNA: TGTGCCTGGAGTGTTCCAGGGACTGGAAACACCATATATTTT. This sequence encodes CAWSVPGTGNTIYF. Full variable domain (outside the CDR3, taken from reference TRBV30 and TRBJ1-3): SQTIHQWPATLVQPVGSPLSLECTVEGTSNPNLYWYRQAAGRGLQLLFYSVGIGQISSEVPQNLSASRPQDRQFILSSKKLLLSDSGFYLCAWSVPGTGNTIYFGEGSWLTVV.

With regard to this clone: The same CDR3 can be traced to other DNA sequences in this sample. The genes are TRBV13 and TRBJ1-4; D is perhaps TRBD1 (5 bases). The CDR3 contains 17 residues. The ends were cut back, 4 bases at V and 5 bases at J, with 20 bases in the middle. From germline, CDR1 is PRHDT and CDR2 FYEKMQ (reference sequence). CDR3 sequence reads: CASSSRTGEDGNEKLFF. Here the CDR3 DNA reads TGTGCCAGCAGCTCCCGGACGGGGGAAGACGGGAATGAAAAACTGTTTTTT.

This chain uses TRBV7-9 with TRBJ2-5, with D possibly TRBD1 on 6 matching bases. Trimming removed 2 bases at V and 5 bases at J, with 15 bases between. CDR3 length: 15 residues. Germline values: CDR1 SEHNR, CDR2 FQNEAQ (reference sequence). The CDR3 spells CASSLFPTGKETQYF. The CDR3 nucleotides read TGTGCCAGCAGCTTATTCCCCACAGGGAAGGAGACCCAGTACTTC.

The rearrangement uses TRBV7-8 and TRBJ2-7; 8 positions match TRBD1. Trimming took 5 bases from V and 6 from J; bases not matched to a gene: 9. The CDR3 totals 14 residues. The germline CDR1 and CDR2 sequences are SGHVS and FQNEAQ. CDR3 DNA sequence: TGTGCCAGCAGCCTTTGGACAGGGAATCCCGAGCAGTACTTC. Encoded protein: CASSLWTGNPEQYF.

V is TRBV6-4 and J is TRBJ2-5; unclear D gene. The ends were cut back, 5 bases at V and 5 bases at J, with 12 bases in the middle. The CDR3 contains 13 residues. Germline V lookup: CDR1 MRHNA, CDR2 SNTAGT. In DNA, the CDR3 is TGTGCCAGCAGTCCCAGGATGGGCGAGACCCAGTACTTC. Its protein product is CASSPRMGETQYF.

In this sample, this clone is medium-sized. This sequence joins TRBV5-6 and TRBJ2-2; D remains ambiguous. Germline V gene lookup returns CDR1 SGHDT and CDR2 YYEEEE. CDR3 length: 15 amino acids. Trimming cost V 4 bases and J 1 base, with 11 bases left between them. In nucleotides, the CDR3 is TGTGCCAGCAGCCAGTACGTGAAGAACACCGGGGAGCTGTTTTTT. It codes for CASSQYVKNTGELFF.

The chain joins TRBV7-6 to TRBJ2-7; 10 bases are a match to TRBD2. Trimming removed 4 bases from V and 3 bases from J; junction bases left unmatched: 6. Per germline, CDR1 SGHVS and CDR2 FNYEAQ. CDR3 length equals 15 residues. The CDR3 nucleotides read TGTGCCAGCAGCTCCCGGGCTAGCGGGGGCTACGAGCAGTACTTC. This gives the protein CASSSRASGGYEQYF.

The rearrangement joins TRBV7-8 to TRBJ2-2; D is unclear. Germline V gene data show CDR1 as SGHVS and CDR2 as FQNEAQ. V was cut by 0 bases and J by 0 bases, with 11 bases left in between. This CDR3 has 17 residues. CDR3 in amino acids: CASSLAKYAANTGELFF. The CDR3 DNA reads TGTGCCAGCAGCTTAGCGAAATATGCAGCGAACACCGGGGAGCTGTTTTTT.

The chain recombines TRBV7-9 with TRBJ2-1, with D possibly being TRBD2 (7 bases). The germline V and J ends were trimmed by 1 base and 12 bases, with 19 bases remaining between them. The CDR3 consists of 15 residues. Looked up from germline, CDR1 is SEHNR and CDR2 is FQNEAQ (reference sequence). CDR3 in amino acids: CASSLVSAGAGGQFF. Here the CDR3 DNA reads TGTGCCAGCAGCTTAGTATCTGCGGGGGCGGGTGGGCAGTTCTTC.

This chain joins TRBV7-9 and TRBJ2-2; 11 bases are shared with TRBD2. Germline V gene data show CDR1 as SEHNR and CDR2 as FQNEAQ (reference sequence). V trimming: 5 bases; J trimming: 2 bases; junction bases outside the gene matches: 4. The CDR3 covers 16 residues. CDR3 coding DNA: TGTGCCAGCAGCAAACTAGCGGGGGTTAACACCGGGGAGCTGTTTTTT. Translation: CASSKLAGVNTGELFF.